Listed below are T cell receptor beta chains from one sample, sequenced in a study of CD8+ T cells in alopecia areata. Assay: immunoSEQ multiplex PCR; the TCRdb copy retains only in-frame clones and omits some. The sample includes 150,000 to 200,000 clones, 67% seen only once; the top ten take 10% to 12%. The material sequenced was CD8+ T cells sorted from blood, taken at week 0. The receptor source for this set is a human donor with alopecia areata. Each CDR3 is given with its conserved first and last residue. The order of the fields is clone size, D gene, J gene, V gene, CDR3 DNA, CDR3 protein. The D gene is left open where the match is weak. Clone size is stated in some rows and not others, as once, few, many or a class when expanded.

abundance: few
d_gene: TRBD1
j_gene: TRBJ2-1
v_gene: TRBV27
CDR3nt: TGTGCCAGCAGCCCCGGGACAGGGGCCTACAATGAGCAGTTCTTC
CDR3aa: CASSPGTGAYNEQFF

abundance: once
d_gene: .
j_gene: TRBJ2-7
v_gene: TRBV19
CDR3nt: TGTGCCAGTAGTAGGGGACGGGCGCAGTACTTC
CDR3aa: CASSRGRAQYF

abundance: .
d_gene: TRBD1
j_gene: TRBJ2-5
v_gene: TRBV29-1
CDR3nt: TGCAGCGCTTTGACAGGGGGGTTAGAGACCCAGTACTTC
CDR3aa: CSALTGGLETQYF

abundance: .
d_gene: .
j_gene: TRBJ2-6
v_gene: TRBV27
CDR3nt: TGTGCCAGCAGTCCTGTGCGGGGTACCGGGGCCAACGTCCTGACTTTC
CDR3aa: CASSPVRGTGANVLTF

abundance: .
d_gene: .
j_gene: TRBJ2-1
v_gene: TRBV5-1
CDR3nt: TGCGCCAGCAGCTTCTCTCCCGGGGCAACGTACAATGAGCAGTTCTTC
CDR3aa: CASSFSPGATYNEQFF

abundance: .
d_gene: .
j_gene: TRBJ1-1
v_gene: TRBV7-9
CDR3nt: TGTGCCAGCAGCCCTATTGTTAGTCAGGGGCTGAGAACTGAAGCTTTCTTT
CDR3aa: CASSPIVSQGLRTEAFF

abundance: .
d_gene: .
j_gene: TRBJ1-6
v_gene: TRBV5-1
CDR3nt: TGCGCCAGCAGCTTGGACCCATATAATTCACCCCTCCACTTT
CDR3aa: CASSLDPYNSPLHF

abundance: .
d_gene: .
j_gene: TRBJ1-1
v_gene: TRBV5-1
CDR3nt: TGCGCCAGCAGCTTGGTCCCAGAAGTGAACACTGAAGCTTTCTTT
CDR3aa: CASSLVPEVNTEAFF

abundance: .
d_gene: .
j_gene: TRBJ1-2
v_gene: TRBV25-1
CDR3nt: TGTGCCAGCAGTCAAGGGTACGGCTATGGCTACACCTTC
CDR3aa: CASSQGYGYGYTF

abundance: .
d_gene: .
j_gene: TRBJ1-1
v_gene: TRBV5-1
CDR3nt: TGCGCCAGCAGCCCTAGAGTTAGGGGGGAGACTGAAGCTTTCTTT
CDR3aa: CASSPRVRGETEAFF

abundance: few
d_gene: .
j_gene: TRBJ2-3
v_gene: TRBV5-1
CDR3nt: TGCGCCAGCAGCTTGGACCAGAGCACAGATACGCAGTATTTT
CDR3aa: CASSLDQSTDTQYF

abundance: .
d_gene: TRBD1
j_gene: TRBJ2-2
v_gene: TRBV9
CDR3nt: TGTGCCAGCAGCCCAAGGACAGGTTTTAACACCGGGGAGCTGTTTTTT
CDR3aa: CASSPRTGFNTGELFF

abundance: .
d_gene: .
j_gene: TRBJ2-3
v_gene: TRBV7-9
CDR3nt: TGTGCCAGCAGCTTGAAGTTACCAGATACGCAGTATTTT
CDR3aa: CASSLKLPDTQYF

abundance: .
d_gene: .
j_gene: TRBJ2-1
v_gene: TRBV6-5
CDR3nt: TGTGCCAGCAGTTACTCCGGTGAGGAGCAGTTCTTC
CDR3aa: CASSYSGEEQFF

abundance: few
d_gene: .
j_gene: TRBJ2-5
v_gene: TRBV5-1
CDR3nt: TGCGCCAGCACCGGTGGGACTGTCCAAGAGACCCAGTACTTC
CDR3aa: CASTGGTVQETQYF

abundance: .
d_gene: TRBD1
j_gene: TRBJ1-5
v_gene: TRBV5-6
CDR3nt: TGTGCCAGCAGCTACGGGACAGGGAGCAATCAGCCCCAGCATTTT
CDR3aa: CASSYGTGSNQPQHF

abundance: .
d_gene: TRBD2
j_gene: TRBJ2-7
v_gene: TRBV11-2
CDR3nt: TGTGCCAGCAGGGATAGCGGGGACCCCTACGAGCAGTACTTC
CDR3aa: CASRDSGDPYEQYF

abundance: .
d_gene: TRBD1
j_gene: TRBJ2-1
v_gene: TRBV13
CDR3nt: TGTGCCAGCAGCTTAGGTGGACAGGGAGGAAATGAGCAGTTCTTC
CDR3aa: CASSLGGQGGNEQFF

abundance: .
d_gene: .
j_gene: TRBJ2-3
v_gene: TRBV5-1
CDR3nt: TGCGCCAGCAGCTGGAACACAGATACGCAGTATTTT
CDR3aa: CASSWNTDTQYF

abundance: .
d_gene: .
j_gene: TRBJ2-7
v_gene: TRBV11-2
CDR3nt: TGTGCCAGCAGCATCCGGACAGCCTACGAGCAGTACTTC
CDR3aa: CASSIRTAYEQYF

abundance: few
d_gene: .
j_gene: TRBJ2-3
v_gene: TRBV21-1
CDR3nt: TGTGCCAGCCTGGGGACCTTATTTCGACAGGGCCATTCAAATACGCAGTATTTT
CDR3aa: CASLGTLFRQGHSNTQYF

abundance: .
d_gene: .
j_gene: TRBJ1-1
v_gene: TRBV6-6
CDR3nt: TGTGCCAGCAGTTACTCGCCGGGGCTCAGGAACACTGAAGCTTTCTTT
CDR3aa: CASSYSPGLRNTEAFF

abundance: .
d_gene: .
j_gene: TRBJ2-1
v_gene: TRBV11-2
CDR3nt: TGTGCCAGCAGCTTAGCTGACAGCTACAATGAGCAGTTCTTC
CDR3aa: CASSLADSYNEQFF

abundance: .
d_gene: .
j_gene: TRBJ1-6
v_gene: TRBV5-6
CDR3nt: TGTGCCAGCAGCTTGGACAGGGTAGGCAATTCACCCCTCCACTTT
CDR3aa: CASSLDRVGNSPLHF